Sequencing of this TCR beta chain was carried out in a study of cytomegalovirus exposure and HLA in healthy donors. Background on the study: There were around 100 million unique TCR beta sequences, drawn from around 180 million T cells, in an earlier analysis. The study's findings and limits: Researchers reported that three CMV-associated chains were confirmed in vitro as CMV antigen-specific. In a later analysis, V- and J-gene trimming of beta chains associated with a DCLRE1C missense variant, replicated independently.

In the PCR, 60 Vbeta and 13 Jbeta primers were used. The table came from immunoSEQ multiplex PCR; TCRdb's copy has only in-frame clones and leaves some out. The data show some 130,000 clones, roughly 80% seen once. Germline CDR1 and CDR2: SGHNT and YYREEE (reference sequence). The CDR3 is 14 residues long. V lost 3 bases to trimming and J lost 3 bases, with 13 bases between them. Turning to this clone: Its antigen is as yet unknown.

Input material: PBMCs. The V call is TRBV5-4, the J call TRBJ2-7; a possible D gene is TRBD1 (6 bases). The origin of this receptor is a man aged 35 to 55 in good health and CMV-seronegative. The CDR3 DNA reads as TGTGCCAGCAGCTCACCCGGGACATTCTACGAGCAGTACTTC. Translated, it gives CASSSPGTFYEQYF.